Listed below are T cell receptor beta chains from one sample, sequenced in a study of cytomegalovirus exposure and HLA in healthy donors. Sequenced by immunoSEQ multiplex PCR; TCRdb stores in-frame clones only, minus some. The sample includes roughly 120,000 clones, around three quarters of them seen just once. The sample taken for sequencing was PBMCs. These receptors were obtained from a human donor in good health. Both conserved end residues are part of each CDR3. D genes are given only for firm matches. Part of the rows lack a size; the others show once, few, many or a class for expanded clones.

CDR3 | DNA | D | J | size | V
CASSIQNQPQHF | TGTGCCAGTAGTATACAGAATCAGCCCCAGCATTTT | - | TRBJ1-5 | - | TRBV19
CASTQGQASNQPQHF | TGTGCCAGCACCCAGGGACAGGCCTCAAATCAGCCCCAGCATTTT | TRBD1 | TRBJ1-5 | once | TRBV6-1
CASSIDLAKAYNEQFF | TGTGCCAGTAGTATAGATCTAGCGAAAGCATACAATGAGCAGTTCTTC | - | TRBJ2-1 | few | TRBV19
CASSETDRAKNIQYF | TGTGCCAGCAGTGAGACAGATCGAGCCAAAAACATTCAGTACTTC | - | TRBJ2-4 | - | TRBV6-6
CSYRTGKYNEQFF | TGCAGCTACCGGACAGGTAAATACAATGAGCAGTTCTTC | TRBD1 | TRBJ2-1 | - | TRBV29-1
CSVVGDSRGTQYF | TGCAGCGTTGTGGGCGACTCCAGGGGGACCCAGTACTTC | - | TRBJ2-5 | - | TRBV29-1
CASRDGQGAYEQYF | TGTGCCAGCAGAGATGGACAGGGGGCCTACGAGCAGTACTTC | TRBD1 | TRBJ2-7 | - | TRBV6-5
CASTLGTGQLFF | TGTGCCAGCACCCTGGGGACAGGACAGCTGTTTTTT | TRBD1 | TRBJ2-2 | few | TRBV7-6
CASSLYPVEQFF | TGTGCCAGCAGCTTATACCCAGTTGAGCAGTTCTTC | - | TRBJ2-1 | - | TRBV7-2
CASSLPVGGYGYTF | TGTGCCAGCAGCTTGCCCGTGGGGGGTTATGGCTACACCTTC | - | TRBJ1-2 | once | TRBV7-9
CASISSRHENNEQFF | TGTGCCAGCATTTCCTCCCGCCATGAGAACAATGAGCAGTTCTTC | - | TRBJ2-1 | - | TRBV6-5
CASSLSGTSGSTQYF | TGTGCCAGCAGTTTATCGGGGACTAGCGGTAGTACGCAGTATTTT | TRBD2 | TRBJ2-3 | - | TRBV27
CASSDSGRWRTFF | TGTGCCAGCAGTGACTCCGGGCGCTGGAGGACTTTCTTT | - | TRBJ1-1 | - | TRBV6-4
CASSLTGGETQYF | TGTGCCAGCAGCTTGACAGGGGGTGAGACCCAGTACTTC | TRBD1 | TRBJ2-5 | - | TRBV5-4
CASSQALEGPGKSSRYEQYF | TGTGCCAGCAGCCAAGCCCTTGAAGGGCCCGGGAAGAGCTCTCGCTACGAGCAGTACTTC | - | TRBJ2-7 | - | TRBV14
CASSGRGGTGELFF | TGCGCCAGCAGCGGGAGGGGTGGAACCGGGGAGCTGTTTTTT | TRBD2 | TRBJ2-2 | - | TRBV5-1
CASSQTTYNEQFF | TGTGCCAGCAGCCAAACCACTTACAATGAGCAGTTCTTC | - | TRBJ2-1 | - | TRBV14
CASSLSGYNQPQHF | TGTGCCAGCAGCTTATCAGGCTACAATCAGCCCCAGCATTTT | - | TRBJ1-5 | - | TRBV7-2
CAISTGTSGSYEQYF | TGTGCCATCAGCACTGGGACTAGCGGTTCCTACGAGCAGTACTTC | TRBD2 | TRBJ2-7 | - | TRBV10-3
CASSLAGGQVDTQYF | TGTGCCAGCAGTTTAGCGGGAGGGCAAGTAGATACGCAGTATTTT | TRBD2 | TRBJ2-3 | - | TRBV9
CSSSRPTRSGSADTQYF | TGTTCCAGCAGCCGCCCGACACGGAGCGGGAGTGCAGATACGCAGTATTTT | TRBD2 | TRBJ2-3 | few | TRBV7-9
CASSGEVLMNTEAFF | TGTGCCAGCAGCGGGGAGGTACTCATGAACACTGAAGCTTTCTTT | - | TRBJ1-1 | - | TRBV9
CASSLTGTGYEQYF | TGTGCCAGCAGTTTAACCGGGACAGGTTACGAGCAGTACTTC | TRBD1 | TRBJ2-7 | - | TRBV5-8
CASSNRLAGSADTQYF | TGTGCCAGTAGTAATCGACTAGCGGGATCAGCAGATACGCAGTATTTT | TRBD2 | TRBJ2-3 | - | TRBV19
CASGGLADNEQFF | TGTGCCAGCGGCGGACTAGCGGACAATGAGCAGTTCTTC | TRBD2 | TRBJ2-1 | - | TRBV9
CASSGRGYYGYTF | TGTGCCAGCAGCGGACGGGGGTACTATGGCTACACCTTC | - | TRBJ1-2 | - | TRBV27
CASSYSGTGVTYEQYF | TGTGCCAGCAGTTACTCCGGGACAGGGGTCACCTACGAGCAGTACTTC | TRBD1 | TRBJ2-7 | - | TRBV6-5
CASSFRTSGQNEQFF | TGCGCCAGCAGCTTCAGGACTAGCGGACAGAATGAGCAGTTCTTC | TRBD2 | TRBJ2-1 | once | TRBV5-1
CASSPLGDNYGYTF | TGCGCCAGCAGCCCTCTGGGAGATAACTATGGCTACACCTTC | - | TRBJ1-2 | few | TRBV5-1
CASSFGLAGANPYEQYF | TGTGCCAGCAGTTTCGGACTAGCGGGAGCTAATCCCTACGAGCAGTACTTC | TRBD2 | TRBJ2-7 | once | TRBV28
CSVDHYNEQFF | TGCAGCGTTGACCACTACAATGAGCAGTTCTTC | - | TRBJ2-1 | - | TRBV29-1